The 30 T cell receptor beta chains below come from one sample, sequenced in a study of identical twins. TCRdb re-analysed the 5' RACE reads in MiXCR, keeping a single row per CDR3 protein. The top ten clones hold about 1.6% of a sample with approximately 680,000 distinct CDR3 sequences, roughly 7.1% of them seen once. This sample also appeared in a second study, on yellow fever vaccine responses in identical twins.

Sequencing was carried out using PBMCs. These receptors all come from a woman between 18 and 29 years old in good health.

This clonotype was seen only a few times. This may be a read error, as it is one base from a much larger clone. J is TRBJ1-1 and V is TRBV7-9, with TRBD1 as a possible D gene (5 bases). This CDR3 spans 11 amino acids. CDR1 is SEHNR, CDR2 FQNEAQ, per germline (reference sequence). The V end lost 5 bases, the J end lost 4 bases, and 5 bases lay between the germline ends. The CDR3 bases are TGTGCCAGCAGCGGGGCCACTGAAGCTTTCTTT. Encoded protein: CASSGATEAFF.

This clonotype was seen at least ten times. CDR3 DNA: TGTGCCAGCAGTTTAGCGGCAGCTAATCAGCCCCAGCATTTT. Translated: CASSLAAANQPQHF. The rearrangement links TRBV12-3 or TRBV12-4 to TRBJ1-5, with D hard to call. The CDR3 is 14 amino acids. Trimming left V 0 bases short and J 4 bases short, with 7 bases between.

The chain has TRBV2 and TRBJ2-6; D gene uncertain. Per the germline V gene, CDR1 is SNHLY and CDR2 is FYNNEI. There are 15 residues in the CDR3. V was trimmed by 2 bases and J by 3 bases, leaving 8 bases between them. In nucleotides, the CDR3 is TGTGCCAGCAGTGAAACTGGTTTTGGGGCCAACGTCCTGACTTTC. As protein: CASSETGFGANVLTF.

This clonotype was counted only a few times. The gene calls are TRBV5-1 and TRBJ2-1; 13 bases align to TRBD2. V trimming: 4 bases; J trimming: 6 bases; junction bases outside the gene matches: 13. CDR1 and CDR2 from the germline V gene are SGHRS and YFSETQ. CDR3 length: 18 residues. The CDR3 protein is CASSQNPTSGRKGNEQFF. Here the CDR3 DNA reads TGCGCCAGCAGCCAAAATCCGACTAGCGGGAGGAAGGGCAATGAGCAGTTCTTC.

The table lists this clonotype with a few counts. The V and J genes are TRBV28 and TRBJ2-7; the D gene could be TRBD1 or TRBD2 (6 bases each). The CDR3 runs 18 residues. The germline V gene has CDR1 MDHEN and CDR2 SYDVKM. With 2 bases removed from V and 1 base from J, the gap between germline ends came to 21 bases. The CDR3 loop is CASSLPHRSGALSYEQYV. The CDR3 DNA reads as TGTGCCAGCAGTTTACCCCACCGGTCGGGGGCCCTTTCCTACGAGCAGTACGTC.

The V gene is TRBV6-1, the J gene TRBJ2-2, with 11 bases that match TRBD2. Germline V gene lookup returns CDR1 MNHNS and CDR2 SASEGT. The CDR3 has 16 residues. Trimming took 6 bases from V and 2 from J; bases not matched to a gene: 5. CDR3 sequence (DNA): TGTGCCAGCAGCGCCGGGACTAGCGGAAACACCGGGGAGCTGTTTTTT. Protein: CASSAGTSGNTGELFF.

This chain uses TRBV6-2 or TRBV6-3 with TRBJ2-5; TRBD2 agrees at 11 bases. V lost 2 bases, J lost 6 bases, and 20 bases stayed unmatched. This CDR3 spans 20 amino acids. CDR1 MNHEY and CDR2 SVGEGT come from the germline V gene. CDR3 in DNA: TGTGCCAGCAGTTACCCTGCGACTAGCGGGGAGTTCCTTTCCAAGCAGACCCAGTACTTC. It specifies CASSYPATSGEFLSKQTQYF.

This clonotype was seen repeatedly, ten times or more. CDR3 nucleotides: TGCAGCGTTGAAGTGGTGGACAGGGCGGCAGATACGCAGTATTTT. Residues: CSVEVVDRAADTQYF. This rearrangement joins TRBV29-1 to TRBJ2-3; the match to TRBD1 covers 8 bases. The length of the CDR3 is 15 residues. V dropped 1 base and J dropped 4; count of bases not matched to a gene: 7. Germline CDR1 SQVTM, CDR2 ANQGSEA.

The CDR3 protein is CASSPRDLRSYEQYF. Written as DNA, the CDR3 is TGTGCCAGCAGCCCTCGGGACCTCCGCTCCTACGAGCAGTACTTC. The chain joins TRBV12-3 or TRBV12-4 to TRBJ2-7, with D tentatively TRBD1 or TRBD2 (5 bases each). The CDR3 is 15 amino acids. Between the trimmed V and J ends, which lost 6 bases and 0 bases, there was a span of 15 bases.

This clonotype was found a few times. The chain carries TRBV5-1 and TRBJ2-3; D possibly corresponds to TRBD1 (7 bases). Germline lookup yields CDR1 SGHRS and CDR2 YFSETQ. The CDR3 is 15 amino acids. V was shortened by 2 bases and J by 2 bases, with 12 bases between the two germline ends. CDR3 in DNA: TGCGCCAGCAGCTTCGCGGGACAGCACACAGATACGCAGTATTTT. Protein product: CASSFAGQHTDTQYF.

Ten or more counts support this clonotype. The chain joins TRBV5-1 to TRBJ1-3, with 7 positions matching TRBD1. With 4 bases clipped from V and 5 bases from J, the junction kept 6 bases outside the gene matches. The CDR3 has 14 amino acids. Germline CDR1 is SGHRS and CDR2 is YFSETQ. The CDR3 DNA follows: TGCGCCAGCAGCCTTGACAGGGTGCGAAACACCATATATTTT. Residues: CASSLDRVRNTIYF.

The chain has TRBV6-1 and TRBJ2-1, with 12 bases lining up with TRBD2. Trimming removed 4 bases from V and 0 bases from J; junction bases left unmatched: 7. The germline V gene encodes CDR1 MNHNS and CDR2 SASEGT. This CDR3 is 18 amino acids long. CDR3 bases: TGTGCCAGCAGTGCTCTAGCGGGGGGGTCTGGCTCCTACAATGAGCAGTTCTTC. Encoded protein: CASSALAGGSGSYNEQFF.

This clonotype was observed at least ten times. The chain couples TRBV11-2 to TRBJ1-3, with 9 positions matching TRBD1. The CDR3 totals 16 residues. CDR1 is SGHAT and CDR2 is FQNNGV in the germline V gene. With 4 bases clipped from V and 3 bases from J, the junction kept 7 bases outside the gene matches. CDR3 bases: TGTGCCAGCAGCTCCCGGACAGGGGCGGGTGGAAACACCATATATTTT. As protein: CASSSRTGAGGNTIYF.

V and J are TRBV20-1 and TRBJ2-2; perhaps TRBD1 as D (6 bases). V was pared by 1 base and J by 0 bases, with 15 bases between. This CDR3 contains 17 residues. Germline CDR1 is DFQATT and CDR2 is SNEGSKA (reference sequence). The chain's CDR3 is CSARGQQGAANTGELFF. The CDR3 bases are TGCAGTGCTAGAGGCCAACAGGGAGCCGCGAACACCGGGGAGCTGTTTTTT.

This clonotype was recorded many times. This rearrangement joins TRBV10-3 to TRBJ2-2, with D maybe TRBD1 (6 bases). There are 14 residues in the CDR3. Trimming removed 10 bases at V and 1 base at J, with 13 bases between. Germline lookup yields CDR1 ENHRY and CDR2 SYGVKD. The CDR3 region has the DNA TGTGCCAGCCAACGGGACAAGAACACCGGGGAGCTGTTTTTT. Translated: CASQRDKNTGELFF.

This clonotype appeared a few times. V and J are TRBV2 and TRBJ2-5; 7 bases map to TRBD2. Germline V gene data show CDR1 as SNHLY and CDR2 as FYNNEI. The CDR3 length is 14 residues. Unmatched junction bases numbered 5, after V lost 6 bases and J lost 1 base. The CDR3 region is CASRSTSSQETQYF. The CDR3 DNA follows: TGTGCCAGCAGGTCGACTAGCAGCCAAGAGACCCAGTACTTC. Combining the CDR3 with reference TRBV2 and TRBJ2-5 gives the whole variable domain EPEVTQTPSHQVTQMGQEVILRCVPISNHLYFYWYRQILGQKVEFLVSFYNNEISEKSEIFDDQFSVERPDGSNFTLKIRSTKLEDSAMYFCASRSTSSQETQYFGPGTRLLVL.

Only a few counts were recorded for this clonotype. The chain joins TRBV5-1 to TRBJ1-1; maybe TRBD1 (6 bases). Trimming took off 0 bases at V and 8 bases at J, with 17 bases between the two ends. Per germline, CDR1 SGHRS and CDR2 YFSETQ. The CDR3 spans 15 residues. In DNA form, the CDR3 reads TGCGCCAGCAGCTTGGAGGGCCAGGGGATGCGAGAAGCTTTCTTT. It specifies CASSLEGQGMREAFF.

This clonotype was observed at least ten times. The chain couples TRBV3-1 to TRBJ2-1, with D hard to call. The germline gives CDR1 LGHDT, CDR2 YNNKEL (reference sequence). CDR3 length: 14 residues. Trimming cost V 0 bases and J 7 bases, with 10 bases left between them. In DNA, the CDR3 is TGTGCCAGCAGCCAAGATCTGGTGTCTAATGAGCAGTTCTTC. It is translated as CASSQDLVSNEQFF.

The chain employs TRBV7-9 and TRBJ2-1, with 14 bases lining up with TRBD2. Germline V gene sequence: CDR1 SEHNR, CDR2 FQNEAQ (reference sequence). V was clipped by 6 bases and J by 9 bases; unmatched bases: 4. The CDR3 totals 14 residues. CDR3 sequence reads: CASSSGTSGGEQFF. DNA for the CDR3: TGTGCCAGCAGTTCCGGGACTAGCGGGGGTGAGCAGTTCTTC.

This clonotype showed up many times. The chain's CDR3 is CASSPGGGGSNQPQHF. DNA of the CDR3: TGCGCCAGCAGCCCGGGAGGGGGAGGGAGCAATCAGCCCCAGCATTTT. This chain connects TRBV5-1 to TRBJ1-5, with D perhaps TRBD1 (6 bases). With 4 bases removed from V and 1 base from J, the gap between germline ends came to 15 bases. The CDR3 is 16 residues long. Germline V gene lookup returns CDR1 SGHRS and CDR2 YFSETQ.

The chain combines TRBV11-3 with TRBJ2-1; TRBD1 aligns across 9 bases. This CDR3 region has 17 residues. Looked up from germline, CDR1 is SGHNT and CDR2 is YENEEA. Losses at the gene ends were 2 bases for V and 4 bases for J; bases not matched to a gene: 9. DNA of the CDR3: TGTGCCAGCAGCTTAATGGGGTGGGGACAGGGTTACAATGAGCAGTTCTTC. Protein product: CASSLMGWGQGYNEQFF.

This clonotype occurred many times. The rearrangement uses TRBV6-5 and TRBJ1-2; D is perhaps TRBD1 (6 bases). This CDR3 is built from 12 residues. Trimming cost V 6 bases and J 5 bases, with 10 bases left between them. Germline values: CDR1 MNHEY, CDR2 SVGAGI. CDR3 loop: CASSKDRYGYTF. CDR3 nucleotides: TGTGCCAGCAGCAAGGACAGATATGGCTACACCTTC.

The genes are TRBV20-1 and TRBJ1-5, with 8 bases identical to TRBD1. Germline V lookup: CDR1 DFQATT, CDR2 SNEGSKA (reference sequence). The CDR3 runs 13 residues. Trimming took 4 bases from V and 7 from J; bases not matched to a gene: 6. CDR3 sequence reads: CSATTGVGQPQHF. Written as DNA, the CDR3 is TGCAGTGCTACGACAGGGGTTGGACAGCCCCAGCATTTT.

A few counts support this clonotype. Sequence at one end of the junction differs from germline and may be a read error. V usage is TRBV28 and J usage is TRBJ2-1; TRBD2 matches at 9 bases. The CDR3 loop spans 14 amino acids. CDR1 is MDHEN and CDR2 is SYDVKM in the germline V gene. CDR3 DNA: TGTGCCAGCAGCCGCGTAGCGGGAGCGGGGGGAGAGTACTTC. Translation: CASSRVAGAGGEYF.

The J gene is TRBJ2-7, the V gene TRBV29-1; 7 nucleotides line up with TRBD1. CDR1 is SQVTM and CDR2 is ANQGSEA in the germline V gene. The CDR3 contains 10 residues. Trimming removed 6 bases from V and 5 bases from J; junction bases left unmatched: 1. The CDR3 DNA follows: TGCAGCGTACAGGGGAACGAGCAGTACTTC. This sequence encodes CSVQGNEQYF.

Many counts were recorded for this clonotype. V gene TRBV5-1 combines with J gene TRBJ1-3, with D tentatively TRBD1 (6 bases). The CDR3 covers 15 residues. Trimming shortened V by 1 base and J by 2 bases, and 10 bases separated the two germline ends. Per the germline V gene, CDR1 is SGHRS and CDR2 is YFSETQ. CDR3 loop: CASSLSGAAGNTIYF. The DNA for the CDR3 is TGCGCCAGCAGCTTGTCGGGGGCAGCTGGAAACACCATATATTTT.

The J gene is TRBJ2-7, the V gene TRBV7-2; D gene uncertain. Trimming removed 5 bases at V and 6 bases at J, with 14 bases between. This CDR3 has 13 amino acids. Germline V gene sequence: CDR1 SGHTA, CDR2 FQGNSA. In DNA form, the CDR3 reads TGTGCCAGCAGCAAACAGTGGTTTGGCGAGCAGTACGTC. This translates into CASSKQWFGEQYV.

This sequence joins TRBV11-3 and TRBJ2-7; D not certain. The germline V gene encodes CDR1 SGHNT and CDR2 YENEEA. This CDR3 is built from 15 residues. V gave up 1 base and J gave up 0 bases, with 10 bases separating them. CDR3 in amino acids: CASSLGGFSSYEQYF. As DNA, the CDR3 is TGTGCCAGCAGCTTAGGAGGTTTCAGCTCCTACGAGCAGTACTTC.

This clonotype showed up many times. The CDR3 coding sequence is TGTGCCAGCACCCAAGACAGGGGTATAAGTCAGCCCCAGCATTTT. It yields the protein CASTQDRGISQPQHF. The chain couples TRBV7-8 to TRBJ1-5; 8 bases match TRBD1. The germline V gene has CDR1 SGHVS and CDR2 FQNEAQ. Losses at the gene ends were 7 bases for V and 6 bases for J; bases not matched to a gene: 11. The CDR3 extends over 15 amino acids.

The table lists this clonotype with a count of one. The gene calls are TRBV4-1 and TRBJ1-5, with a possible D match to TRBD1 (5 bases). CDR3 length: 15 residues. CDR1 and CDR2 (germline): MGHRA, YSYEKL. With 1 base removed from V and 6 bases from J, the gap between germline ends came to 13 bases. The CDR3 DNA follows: TGCGCCAGCAGCCAAGCTAGGGGAGCCCCTCAGCCCCAGCATTTT. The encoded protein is CASSQARGAPQPQHF.